A single sample is the source of the 28 T cell receptor beta chains below, sequenced in a study of cytomegalovirus exposure and HLA in healthy donors. The PCR had 60 Vbeta and 13 Jbeta primers. The table came from immunoSEQ multiplex PCR; TCRdb's copy has only in-frame clones and leaves some out. This sample has roughly 190,000 clones, with about 84% found just once. Sample: PBMCs. The receptors were gathered from a man aged 45-65 years in good health and CMV-seronegative.

Only one count was recorded for this clone. V and J are TRBV6-5 and TRBJ2-5; 11 bases are shared with TRBD1. The CDR3 is made up of 15 amino acids. Germline V gene lookup returns CDR1 MNHEY and CDR2 SVGAGI. V dropped 2 bases and J dropped 4; count of bases not matched to a gene: 3. CDR3 coding DNA: TGTGCCAGCAGTTACCAGGACAGGGGGCTAGAGACCCAGTACTTC. Its translation is CASSYQDRGLETQYF.

The V and J genes are TRBV6-5 and TRBJ2-1; 9 bases map to TRBD2. The CDR3 has 15 residues. From germline, CDR1 is MNHEY and CDR2 SVGAGI. Trimming at V came to 2 bases and at J to 8 bases, leaving 7 bases not matched to a gene. DNA of the CDR3: TGTGCCAGCAGTTACCAAGCGGGGGGAGGGGATGAGCAGTTCTTC. It codes for CASSYQAGGGDEQFF.

The chain combines TRBV2 with TRBJ2-3, with 7 bases aligning to TRBD1. The CDR3 spans 14 residues. Trimming at V came to 3 bases and at J to 4 bases, leaving 4 bases not matched to a gene. Per germline, CDR1 SNHLY and CDR2 FYNNEI. The CDR3 region has the DNA TGTGCCAGCAGTGACATAGGGGGCGCAGATACGCAGTATTTT. It specifies CASSDIGGADTQYF.

V gene TRBV11-2 combines with J gene TRBJ2-1; 9 bases agree with TRBD2. CDR3 length: 16 amino acids. The V and J ends lost 4 bases and 4 bases, in that order; junction bases with no gene match: 8. The germline gives CDR1 SGHAT, CDR2 FQNNGV. The CDR3: CASSYTAGGSYNEQFF. The DNA for the CDR3 is TGTGCCAGCAGCTACACGGCGGGGGGGTCGTACAATGAGCAGTTCTTC. The full variable domain, in which reference TRBV11-2 and TRBJ2-1 provide the parts outside the CDR3, is EAGVAQSPRYKIIEKRQSVAFWCNPISGHATLYWYQQILGQGPKLLIQFQNNGVVDDSQLPKDRFSAERLKGVDSTLKIQPAKLEDSAVYLCASSYTAGGSYNEQFFGPGTRLTVL.

In its sample, this clone was seen once. This chain joins TRBV5-1 and TRBJ2-2; maybe TRBD1 (5 bases). Germline V gene lookup returns CDR1 SGHRS and CDR2 YFSETQ. Trimming pared 0 bases from V and 4 bases from J, leaving 10 bases between. CDR3 size: 15 residues. The CDR3 nucleotides read TGCGCCAGCAGCTTGGGACAGATCGGCACCGGGGAGCTGTTTTTT. It encodes CASSLGQIGTGELFF.

This clone appeared a few times. The J gene is TRBJ1-6, the V gene TRBV2; tentative D call: TRBD1 (6 bases). The V and J ends lost 4 bases and 6 bases respectively, with 13 bases between them. From germline, CDR1 is SNHLY and CDR2 FYNNEI. This CDR3 comprises 15 residues. Here the CDR3 DNA reads TGTGCCAGCAGTGGGGGCAGGGGCGGTAATTCACCCCTCCACTTT. Translating gives CASSGGRGGNSPLHF.

The chain combines TRBV5-1 with TRBJ2-1; 11 nucleotides align to TRBD2. This CDR3 comprises 18 residues. Trimming at V came to 0 bases and at J to 0 bases, leaving 5 bases not matched to a gene. CDR1 SGHRS and CDR2 YFSETQ come from the germline V gene. CDR3 in DNA: TGCGCCAGCAGCTTGGTTCTAGCGGGGGGTAGCTCCTACAATGAGCAGTTCTTC. Protein product: CASSLVLAGGSSYNEQFF.

The rearrangement links TRBV7-9 to TRBJ2-1; TRBD2 aligns across 7 bases. CDR1 is SEHNR, CDR2 FQNEAQ, per germline (reference sequence). The V gene end was trimmed by 1 base and the J gene end by 6 bases; junction bases not matched to a gene: 6. This CDR3 has 15 residues. The CDR3 DNA is TGTGCCAGCAGCTTAGGTTTAGCGGGCCTCAATGAGCAGTTCTTC. It encodes CASSLGLAGLNEQFF.

This clone has more than one count but fewer than ten. The chain links TRBV5-1 to TRBJ2-5; the match to TRBD2 covers 11 bases. CDR1 SGHRS and CDR2 YFSETQ come from the germline V gene. The CDR3 length is 17 residues. With 4 bases clipped from V and 13 bases from J, the junction kept 21 bases outside the gene matches. In DNA, the CDR3 is TGCGCCAGCAGCCCGAGGCGTCCGACTAGCGGGGATCACGAGGTGTACTTC. It is translated as CASSPRRPTSGDHEVYF. Using reference TRBV5-1 and TRBJ2-5 for the parts outside the CDR3, the full variable domain is KAGVTQTPRYLIKTRGQQVTLSCSPISGHRSVSWYQQTPGQGLQFLFEYFSETQRNKGNFPGRFSGRQFSNSRSEMNVSTLELGDSALYLCASSPRRPTSGDHEVYFGPGTRLLVL.

This chain joins TRBV9 and TRBJ2-3, with D perhaps TRBD2 (7 bases). The CDR3 consists of 16 residues. CDR1 and CDR2 (germline): SGDLS, YYNGEE. Trimming took 0 bases from V and 2 from J, leaving 13 bases between them. CDR3 sequence (DNA): TGTGCCAGCAGCGTAGTTGCGGGGGCCCTCACAGATACGCAGTATTTT. This sequence encodes CASSVVAGALTDTQYF.

This chain connects TRBV6-1 to TRBJ2-3, with D unclear. Germline CDR1 MNHNS, CDR2 SASEGT. V was trimmed by 5 bases and J by 4 bases, leaving 10 bases between them. CDR3 length: 13 residues. This CDR3 reads CASSQPPADTQYF. The CDR3 nucleotides read TGTGCCAGCAGTCAACCCCCGGCAGATACGCAGTATTTT.

This clone was seen once. The CDR3 DNA is TGTGCCAGCAGTTTATCCGGCGGAGTACTGAACACTGAAGCTTTCTTT. Translation gives CASSLSGGVLNTEAFF. The chain recombines TRBV27 with TRBJ1-1, with unresolved D. The CDR3 has 16 residues. V gave up 0 bases and J gave up 0 bases, with 11 bases separating them. Germline V gives CDR1 MNHEY, CDR2 SMNVEV (reference sequence).

The chain joins TRBV11-2 to TRBJ2-4; 9 bases are shared with TRBD2. This CDR3 has 15 residues. From germline, CDR1 is SGHAT and CDR2 FQNNGV. The J segment lost 3 bases and the V segment lost 3 bases, leaving 3 bases of the junction unmatched. The CDR3 sequence is CASSLHSGGKNIQYF. As DNA, the CDR3 is TGTGCCAGCAGCTTGCATAGCGGGGGCAAAAACATTCAGTACTTC.

This chain links TRBV18 with TRBJ2-5, with D perhaps matching TRBD1 (6 bases). This CDR3 has 13 residues. Germline V CDR1 and CDR2: KGHSH, LQKENI. Trimming shortened V by 4 bases and J by 5 bases, and 11 bases separated the two germline ends. The CDR3 DNA is TGTGCCAGCTCACGAGGGGGTTTGGAGACCCAGTACTTC. It specifies CASSRGGLETQYF.

The rearrangement joins TRBV5-1 to TRBJ1-6, with TRBD1 identical over 9 bases. CDR3 size: 12 residues. From germline, CDR1 is SGHRS and CDR2 YFSETQ. After removal of 7 bases from V and 10 bases from J, the junction contained 3 bases not matched to a gene. CDR3 DNA: TGCGCCAGCGCAGGACAGGGGTCACCCCTCCACTTT. Its protein is CASAGQGSPLHF.

The chain has TRBV11-2 and TRBJ1-2, with D possibly TRBD1 on 6 matching bases. Per germline, CDR1 SGHAT and CDR2 FQNNGV. V lost 5 bases to trimming and J lost 7 bases, with 11 bases between them. The CDR3 extends over 12 amino acids. CDR3 residues: CASSPRGGGYTF. Written as DNA, the CDR3 is TGTGCCAGCAGCCCGAGGGGGGGTGGCTACACCTTC.

The rearrangement joins TRBV25-1 to TRBJ1-6, with a tentative D call TRBD1 (6 bases). The V and J ends lost 5 bases and 14 bases respectively, with 19 bases between them. The V gene's germline CDR1 is MGHDK and CDR2 SYGVNS. This CDR3 is built from 14 residues. This CDR3 reads CASSSLTGPITLHF. CDR3 coding DNA: TGTGCCAGCAGTTCTCTCACAGGGCCCATCACCCTCCACTTT.

Remarks on this clone: Other DNA sequences in this sample translate to the same CDR3. The chain recombines TRBV29-1 with TRBJ1-1; D not resolved. Trimming removed 4 bases from V and 1 base from J, with 13 bases in between. Germline CDR1 and CDR2: SQVTM and ANQGSEA. This CDR3 comprises 14 residues. CDR3 in DNA: TGCAGCGTTGGGAGGCACGGCGCGAACACTGAAGCTTTCTTT. It codes for CSVGRHGANTEAFF.

As DNA, the CDR3 is TGCGCCAGCAGCTGGTATGGGGGTCTAGCGGAGAGCACAGATACGCAGTATTTT. Amino acid sequence: CASSWYGGLAESTDTQYF. V gene TRBV5-1 combines with J gene TRBJ2-3, with TRBD2 matching over 7 bases. CDR1 SGHRS and CDR2 YFSETQ come from the germline V gene. V shed 3 bases, J shed 0 bases, and the junction held 13 bases outside the gene matches. The CDR3 consists of 18 residues.

J is TRBJ2-7 and V is TRBV5-1, with 7 bases matching TRBD1. CDR3 size: 13 residues. V lost 8 bases, J lost 3 bases, and 8 bases stayed unmatched. Germline CDR1 is SGHRS and CDR2 is YFSETQ. This CDR3 reads CASRSTGDYEQYF. The CDR3 DNA sequence: TGCGCCAGTCGATCTACAGGGGACTACGAGCAGTACTTC.

The CDR3 DNA follows: TGCGCCAGCAGAAGCGGGGACCTGAACACTGAAGCTTTCTTT. It specifies CASRSGDLNTEAFF. V usage is TRBV5-1 and J usage is TRBJ1-1; a possible D gene is TRBD1 (5 bases). The ends were cut back, 5 bases at V and 0 bases at J, with 11 bases in the middle. This CDR3 region has 14 residues. The germline CDR1 and CDR2 sequences are SGHRS and YFSETQ.

The rearrangement joins TRBV10-3 to TRBJ2-1, with 8 positions matching TRBD1. Germline trimming cut 3 bases from V and 7 bases from J; bases unmatched to any gene: 8. CDR3 length: 15 residues. Germline V CDR1 and CDR2: ENHRY, SYGVKD. Written as DNA, the CDR3 is TGTGCCATCAGTGAAGGACAGGGCCCGCCTAATGAGCAGTTCTTC. Amino acid sequence: CAISEGQGPPNEQFF.

The genes are TRBV18 and TRBJ1-2, with D maybe TRBD1 (5 bases). From germline, CDR1 is KGHSH and CDR2 LQKENI. Trimming pared 3 bases from V and 6 bases from J, leaving 20 bases between. This CDR3 has 16 residues. CDR3 in DNA: TGTGCCAGCTCACCCCGTCCCGGGGGTATAGGGGATGGCTACACCTTC. As protein: CASSPRPGGIGDGYTF.

This clone was detected once. The chain joins TRBV5-4 to TRBJ1-2; D is perhaps TRBD1 (6 bases). This CDR3 region has 15 residues. CDR1 is SGHNT and CDR2 is YYREEE in the germline V gene (reference sequence). V was clipped by 5 bases and J by 6 bases, with 20 bases between them. Here the CDR3 DNA reads TGTGCCAGCAGTTCACAGGGTCGGGGGGGGGATGGCTACACCTTC. This gives the protein CASSSQGRGGDGYTF. Full variable domain (missing parts from reference TRBV5-4 and TRBJ1-2): ETGVTQSPTHLIKTRGQQVTLRCSSQSGHNTVSWYQQALGQGPQFIFQYYREEENGRGNFPPRFSGLQFPNYSSELNVNALELDDSALYLCASSSQGRGGDGYTFGSGTRLTVV.

The gene calls are TRBV5-1 and TRBJ2-3; TRBD1 is a possible D gene (6 bases). V was pared by 4 bases and J by 4 bases, with 19 bases between. Germline assignment: CDR1 SGHRS and CDR2 YFSETQ. This CDR3 has 16 residues. The CDR3 coding sequence is TGCGCCAGCAGCCGTGCACCGGGACATACTTCAGATACGCAGTATTTT. Protein: CASSRAPGHTSDTQYF.

This chain joins TRBV7-9 and TRBJ2-1; 12 positions match TRBD2. Germline values: CDR1 SEHNR, CDR2 FQNEAQ (reference sequence). The J segment lost 6 bases and the V segment lost 7 bases, leaving 1 base of the junction unmatched. The CDR3 consists of 13 residues. The CDR3 region is CASKLAGGNEQFF. The DNA for the CDR3 is TGTGCCAGCAAACTAGCGGGGGGCAATGAGCAGTTCTTC.

The V and J genes are TRBV9 and TRBJ2-3, with D unresolved. This CDR3 is 15 amino acids long. V shed 0 bases and J shed 0 bases, with 8 bases lying between them. Germline V CDR1 and CDR2: SGDLS, YYNGEE. CDR3 sequence reads: CASSVVFTSTDTQYF. CDR3 DNA sequence: TGTGCCAGCAGCGTAGTTTTCACTAGCACAGATACGCAGTATTTT.

The rearrangement uses TRBV23-1 and TRBJ1-1, with TRBD1 identical over 8 bases. TRBV23-1 counts as an open reading frame of uncertain function. Germline trimming cut 7 bases from V and 5 bases from J; bases unmatched to any gene: 9. CDR3 length: 14 residues. DNA for the CDR3: TGCGCCAGCAATTGGACAGGGCGCGGGACTGAAGCTTTCTTT. Protein sequence: CASNWTGRGTEAFF.